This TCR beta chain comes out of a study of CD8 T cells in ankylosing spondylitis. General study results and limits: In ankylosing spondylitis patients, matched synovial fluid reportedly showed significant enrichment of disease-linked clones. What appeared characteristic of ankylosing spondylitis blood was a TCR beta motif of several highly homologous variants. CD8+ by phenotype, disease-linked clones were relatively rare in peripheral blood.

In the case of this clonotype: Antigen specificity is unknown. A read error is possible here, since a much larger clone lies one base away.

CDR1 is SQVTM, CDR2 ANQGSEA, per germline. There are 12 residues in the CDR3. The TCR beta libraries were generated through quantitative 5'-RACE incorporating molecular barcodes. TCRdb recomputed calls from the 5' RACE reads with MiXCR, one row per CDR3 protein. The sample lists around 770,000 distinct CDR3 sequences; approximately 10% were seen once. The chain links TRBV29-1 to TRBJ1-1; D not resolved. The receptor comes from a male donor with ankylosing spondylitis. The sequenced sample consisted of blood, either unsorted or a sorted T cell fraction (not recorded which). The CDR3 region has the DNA TGCAGCGTTCACCGGGAGAACTCTGAAGCTTTCTTT. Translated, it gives CSVHRENSEAFF.